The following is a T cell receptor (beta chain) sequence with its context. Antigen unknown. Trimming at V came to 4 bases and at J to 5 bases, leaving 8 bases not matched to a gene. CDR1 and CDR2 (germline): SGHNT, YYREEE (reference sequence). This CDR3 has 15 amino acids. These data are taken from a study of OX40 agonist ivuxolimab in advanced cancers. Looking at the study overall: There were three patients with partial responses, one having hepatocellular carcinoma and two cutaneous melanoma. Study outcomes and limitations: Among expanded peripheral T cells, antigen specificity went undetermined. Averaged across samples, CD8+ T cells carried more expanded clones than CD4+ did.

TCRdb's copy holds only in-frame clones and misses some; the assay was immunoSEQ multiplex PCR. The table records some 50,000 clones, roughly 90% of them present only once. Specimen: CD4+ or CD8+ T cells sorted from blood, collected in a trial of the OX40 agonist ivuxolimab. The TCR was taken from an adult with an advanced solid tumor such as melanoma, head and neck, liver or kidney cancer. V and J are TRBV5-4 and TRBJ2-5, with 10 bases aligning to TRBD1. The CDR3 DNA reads TGTGCCAGCAGCACCCGGACAGGGGGACGGGAGACCCAGTACTTC. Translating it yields CASSTRTGGRETQYF.